The 24 T cell receptor beta chains below were found in one sample sequenced in a study of T cells in Graves' hyperthyroidism and ophthalmopathy. Amplification yielded TCR beta CDR3 regions, with RNA transcripts as the source. First-round RT-PCR of the TCR CDR3 relied on the HTBI primer set. TCRdb ran MiXCR on the multiplex PCR reads and lists one entry per CDR3 protein. The sample lists approximately 600,000 distinct CDR3 sequences; 14% were seen once. What was sequenced was blood. The source is a woman under 30 with Graves' ophthalmopathy.

Many counts were recorded for this clonotype. The chain carries TRBV2 and TRBJ1-1; no clear D. V gave up 6 bases and J gave up 1 base, with 9 bases separating them. CDR3 length equals 13 residues. CDR1 SNHLY and CDR2 FYNNEI come from the germline V gene. The chain's CDR3 is CASRREQNTEAFF. CDR3 bases: TGTGCCAGCAGGAGGGAGCAGAACACTGAAGCTTTCTTT.

This clonotype was seen a few times. This CDR3 is CASSQDPGLAGETQYF. CDR3 DNA: TGTGCCAGCAGCCAAGATCCTGGGCTAGCGGGAGAGACCCAGTACTTC. The V gene is TRBV4-2, the J gene TRBJ2-5; 8 bases match TRBD2. Germline lookup yields CDR1 LGHNA and CDR2 YNFKEQ. Trimming removed 0 bases from V and 4 bases from J; junction bases left unmatched: 7. The CDR3 covers 16 residues.

This clonotype was seen many times. The J gene is TRBJ2-5, the V gene TRBV7-2; D uncertain. The ends were cut back, 6 bases at V and 2 bases at J, with 4 bases in the middle. This CDR3 has 11 residues. Germline V gene data show CDR1 as SGHTA and CDR2 as FQGNSA. CDR3 bases: TGTGCCAGCAGACAACAAGAGACCCAGTACTTC. This translates into CASRQQETQYF.

This chain uses TRBV20-1 with TRBJ1-1; D gene unclear. Germline V gene data show CDR1 as DFQATT and CDR2 as SNEGSKA (reference sequence). This CDR3 contains 14 residues. V shed 8 bases and J shed 4 bases, with 20 bases lying between them. CDR3 residues: CSPSPAGLGTEAFF. In DNA form, the CDR3 reads TGCAGTCCCTCCCCAGCGGGTCTGGGCACTGAAGCTTTCTTT.

This clonotype was counted many times. The chain couples TRBV12-3 or TRBV12-4 to TRBJ2-3, with D hard to call. V lost 6 bases and J lost 4, with 8 bases in between. This CDR3 spans 12 amino acids. This chain's CDR3 is CASSSPADTQYF. The CDR3 nucleotides read TGTGCCAGCAGCTCCCCGGCAGATACGCAGTATTTT.

There are a few counts of this clonotype. The chain is built from TRBV7-6 and TRBJ2-2; D is ambiguous. The CDR3 spans 15 residues. The germline CDR1 and CDR2 sequences are SGHVS and FNYEAQ. Trimming stripped 5 bases from V and 6 bases from J, with 16 bases between. DNA of the CDR3: TGTGCCAGCAGCCATGTGTCCAGCGTTTCCGGGGAGCTGTTTTTT. It encodes CASSHVSSVSGELFF.

The CDR3 region is CAISSTKTQYF. DNA of the CDR3: TGTGCCATCAGTTCAACCAAGACCCAGTACTTC. The chain carries TRBV10-3 and TRBJ2-5; D is undetermined. CDR3 length equals 11 residues. V was trimmed by 5 bases and J by 6 bases, leaving 7 bases between them. The germline V gene has CDR1 ENHRY and CDR2 SYGVKD.

The V gene is TRBV28, the J gene TRBJ2-1, with 11 bases aligning to TRBD2. From germline, CDR1 is MDHEN and CDR2 SYDVKM. V shed 6 bases and J 0 bases; nucleotides not matched to a gene: 13. CDR3 length: 19 amino acids. The CDR3 is CASRASGLAGGSSYNEQFF. CDR3 DNA sequence: TGTGCCAGCAGGGCCTCGGGGCTAGCGGGGGGAAGCTCCTACAATGAGCAGTTCTTC.

At least ten counts were recorded for this clonotype. The chain recombines TRBV28 with TRBJ2-7; D gene ambiguous. The V end was cut by 2 bases, the J end by 6 bases, with 8 bases between. The germline V gene has CDR1 MDHEN and CDR2 SYDVKM. There are 12 residues in the CDR3. Written as DNA, the CDR3 is TGTGCCAGCAGTTTAAAGGGCGGCGAGCAGTACTTC. As protein: CASSLKGGEQYF.

This clonotype was detected ten times or more. The V gene is TRBV19, the J gene TRBJ2-7; TRBD1 agrees at 10 bases. V lost 7 bases to trimming and J lost 1 base; unmatched junction nucleotides: 4. Germline V gene data show CDR1 as LNHDA and CDR2 as SQIVND (reference sequence). The CDR3 loop spans 14 amino acids. CDR3 DNA sequence: TGTGCCAGTACCTCGGGACAGGGGTCCTACGAGCAGTACTTC. As protein: CASTSGQGSYEQYF. Variable domain in full (rest from reference TRBV19 and TRBJ2-7): DGGITQSPKYLFRKEGQNVTLSCEQNLNHDAMYWYRQDPGQGLRLIYYSQIVNDFQKGDIAEGYSVSREKKESFPLTVTSAQKNPTAFYLCASTSGQGSYEQYFGPGTRLTVT.

This clonotype was recorded a few times. The gene calls are TRBV10-3 and TRBJ1-1; D call uncertain. Looked up from germline, CDR1 is ENHRY and CDR2 is SYGVKD. V was cut by 3 bases and J by 7 bases, with 6 bases left in between. The CDR3 is 11 residues long. The CDR3 coding sequence is TGTGCCATCAGTGAAAACGGTGAAGCTTTCTTT. This encodes CAISENGEAFF.

This clonotype was found a few times. The chain recombines TRBV5-1 with TRBJ2-4; D may be TRBD1 (5 bases). The length of the CDR3 is 15 residues. Trimming removed 3 bases at V and 11 bases at J, with 21 bases between. In germline, CDR1 is SGHRS, CDR2 YFSETQ. The CDR3 here is CASSSLGRTRNVQYF. The CDR3 bases are TGCGCCAGCAGCTCCCTTGGACGGACACGTAACGTTCAGTACTTC.

This clonotype was seen a handful of times. The chain carries TRBV9 and TRBJ2-7; the match to TRBD2 covers 8 bases. This CDR3 has 15 amino acids. Germline-derived CDR1 and CDR2 are SGDLS and YYNGEE. V shed 4 bases, J shed 0 bases, and the junction held 6 bases outside the gene matches. CDR3 residues: CASSSQLAASYEQYF. As DNA, the CDR3 is TGTGCCAGCAGCTCTCAACTAGCGGCCTCCTACGAGCAGTACTTC.

This clonotype has at least ten counts. The chain employs TRBV28 and TRBJ2-3; 12 bases fit TRBD1. V lost 7 bases and J lost 5; bases outside the gene matches: 16. The CDR3 length is 18 residues. The V gene's germline CDR1 is MDHEN and CDR2 SYDVKM. As DNA, the CDR3 is TGTGCCAGCAAATCTTCCTCCCGGGACAGGGGGCTTCGAGATACGCAGTATTTT. It codes for CASKSSSRDRGLRDTQYF.

This clonotype was detected once. The chain has TRBV20-1 and TRBJ2-3; 9 nucleotides line up with TRBD2. Germline CDR1 DFQATT, CDR2 SNEGSKA (reference sequence). J was trimmed by 0 bases and V by 3 bases; bases with no gene match: 10. The CDR3 loop spans 17 amino acids. The CDR3, as DNA: TGCAGTGCTAGCCCAGCGGGAGGTAGAAAGAGCACAGATACGCAGTATTTT. It encodes CSASPAGGRKSTDTQYF.

Only a few counts were recorded for this clonotype. The chain carries TRBV27 and TRBJ2-1; D might be TRBD1 (6 bases). V gave up 6 bases and J gave up 7 bases, with 22 bases separating them. CDR3 length equals 16 residues. Germline CDR1 MNHEY, CDR2 SMNVEV (reference sequence). This chain's CDR3 is CASRSLGAGVKNEQFF. In nucleotides, the CDR3 is TGTGCCAGCAGATCCCTGGGGGCGGGTGTTAAAAATGAGCAGTTCTTC.

In this sample, this clonotype turned up many times. The V call is TRBV12-3 or TRBV12-4, the J call TRBJ2-2; D gene uncertain. This CDR3 comprises 17 residues. Trimming removed 5 bases from V and 0 bases from J, with 16 bases in between. The CDR3 spells CASSPLRRQANTGELFF. The CDR3 DNA follows: TGTGCCAGCAGTCCCCTCCGGCGGCAAGCGAACACCGGGGAGCTGTTTTTT.

The chain couples TRBV7-9 to TRBJ1-1, with TRBD1 matching 9 bases. Germline V lookup: CDR1 SEHNR, CDR2 FQNEAQ (reference sequence). V was clipped by 4 bases and J by 8 bases; unmatched bases: 8. The CDR3 has 14 amino acids. CDR3 in DNA: TGTGCCAGCAGCTACGCCGACAGGGGGAAAGAAGCTTTCTTT. Protein: CASSYADRGKEAFF.

This clonotype was observed a handful of times. V gene TRBV7-2 combines with J gene TRBJ1-2, with D possibly matching TRBD1 (6 bases). Germline lookup yields CDR1 SGHTA and CDR2 FQGNSA. This CDR3 region has 14 residues. V was trimmed by 3 bases and J by 4 bases, leaving 12 bases between them. The CDR3 DNA follows: TGTGCCAGCAGCTTGAACAGGGAGGGCTATGGCTACACCTTC. It is translated as CASSLNREGYGYTF.

This clonotype has more than one count but fewer than ten. V usage is TRBV7-8 and J usage is TRBJ1-3, with 9 bases matching TRBD1. V trimming: 1 base; J trimming: 4 bases; junction bases outside the gene matches: 2. Per the germline V gene, CDR1 is SGHVS and CDR2 is FQNEAQ. The CDR3 loop spans 15 amino acids. CDR3 amino acids: CASSLEGTGGNTIYF. The CDR3 DNA sequence: TGTGCCAGCAGCTTAGAGGGGACAGGGGGAAACACCATATATTTT.

This clonotype was picked up many times. This chain links TRBV6-1 with TRBJ2-2; D may correspond to TRBD1 or TRBD2 (5 bases each). The length of the CDR3 is 15 residues. Germline lookup yields CDR1 MNHNS and CDR2 SASEGT. Trimming took 6 bases from V and 3 from J, leaving 14 bases between them. CDR3 amino acids: CASRAPGRYTGELFF. CDR3 sequence (DNA): TGTGCCAGCAGGGCCCCGGGGCGGTACACCGGGGAGCTGTTTTTT.

This clonotype was counted ten times or more. The gene calls are TRBV11-3 and TRBJ2-1; 11 positions match TRBD2. Looked up from germline, CDR1 is SGHNT and CDR2 is YENEEA. V lost 5 bases to trimming and J lost 4 bases; unmatched junction nucleotides: 10. The CDR3 consists of 17 residues. CDR3 DNA: TGTGCCAGCAGCAGCGACTTAAGACTAGCGGGATACAATGAGCAGTTCTTC. Translated, it gives CASSSDLRLAGYNEQFF.

This clonotype was detected many times. The genes are TRBV2 and TRBJ2-2, with unresolved D. Between the trimmed V and J ends, which lost 7 bases and 4 bases, there was a span of 4 bases. This CDR3 comprises 11 residues. The germline CDR1 and CDR2 sequences are SNHLY and FYNNEI. The CDR3 sequence: CASTRTGELFF. CDR3 coding DNA: TGTGCCAGCACCCGCACCGGGGAGCTGTTTTTT.

Ten or more counts support this clonotype. This rearrangement joins TRBV20-1 to TRBJ2-7; D not certain. The CDR3 runs to 13 residues. V shed 6 bases and J shed 0 bases, with 12 bases lying between them. CDR1 and CDR2 (germline): DFQATT, SNEGSKA (reference sequence). Here the CDR3 DNA reads TGCAGTGCCGACGGACCTTACTCCTACGAGCAGTACTTC. As protein: CSADGPYSYEQYF.